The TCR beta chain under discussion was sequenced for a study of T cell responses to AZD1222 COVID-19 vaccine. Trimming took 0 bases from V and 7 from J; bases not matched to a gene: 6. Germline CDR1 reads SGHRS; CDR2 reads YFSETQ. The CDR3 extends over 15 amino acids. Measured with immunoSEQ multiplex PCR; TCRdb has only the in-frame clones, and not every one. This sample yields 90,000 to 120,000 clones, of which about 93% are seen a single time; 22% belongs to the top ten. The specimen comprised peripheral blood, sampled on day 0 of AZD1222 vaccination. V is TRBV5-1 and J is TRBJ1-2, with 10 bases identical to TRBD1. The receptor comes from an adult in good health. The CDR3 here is CASSLDGTGEPGYTF. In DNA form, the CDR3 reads TGCGCCAGCAGCTTGGATGGGACAGGGGAGCCTGGCTACACCTTC.